These 24 T cell receptor beta chains came from one sample sequenced in a study of blood T cell repertoires in COVID-19. Some clones are missing from TCRdb's copy, which holds only in-frame ones; the method was immunoSEQ multiplex PCR. The repertoire includes 300,000 or so clones, about 89% of them detected once, and around 1.5% sits in the top ten. Sequenced: peripheral blood. These TCRs come from a woman aged 40 to 50 who had recovered from COVID-19.

This chain links TRBV13 with TRBJ1-1; the D is unclear. This CDR3 region has 14 residues. V was shortened by 5 bases and J by 0 bases, with 10 bases between the two germline ends. CDR1 PRHDT and CDR2 FYEKMQ come from the germline V gene (reference sequence). The CDR3 sequence is CASSPSQMNTEAFF. CDR3 bases: TGTGCCAGCAGCCCATCCCAAATGAACACTGAAGCTTTCTTT.

This clone was counted a few times. CDR3 bases: TGTGCCAGCAGTCCCCCCCCGCGAAAGCAGTACTTC. Translation gives CASSPPPRKQYF. This chain uses TRBV7-7 with TRBJ2-7, with D uncertain. Germline CDR1 reads SSHAT; CDR2 reads FNYEAQ (reference sequence). The V end lost 6 bases, the J end lost 8 bases, and 14 bases lay between the germline ends. The CDR3 runs to 12 residues.

This clone was observed a single time. V and J are TRBV7-8 and TRBJ1-5; D might be TRBD1 (5 bases). Germline loops: CDR1 SGHVS, CDR2 FQNEAQ. There are 16 residues in the CDR3. The V end lost 7 bases, the J end lost 5 bases, and 21 bases lay between the germline ends. The CDR3 nucleotides are TGTGCCAGCAACCCGTCCGGGGGTAGGGTGTATCAGCCCCAGCATTTT. It translates to CASNPSGGRVYQPQHF.

V usage is TRBV20-1 and J usage is TRBJ2-3, with D perhaps TRBD2 (5 bases). V was shortened by 6 bases and J by 8 bases, with 12 bases between the two germline ends. Germline V gene lookup returns CDR1 DFQATT and CDR2 SNEGSKA (reference sequence). The CDR3 has 11 amino acids. The CDR3 loop reads CSALRAGTQYF. The CDR3 DNA reads as TGCAGTGCCCTCCGGGCGGGTACGCAGTATTTT.

The genes are TRBV6-1 and TRBJ1-5; D ambiguous. This CDR3 has 17 amino acids. Germline values: CDR1 MNHNS, CDR2 SASEGT. V was pared by 4 bases and J by 0 bases, with 16 bases between. The CDR3 region is CASSVIAVPYSNQPQHF. DNA of the CDR3: TGTGCCAGCAGTGTAATAGCGGTACCTTATAGCAATCAGCCCCAGCATTTT.

This chain links TRBV6-5 with TRBJ1-5; 8 nucleotides match TRBD1. V dropped 6 bases and J dropped 7; count of bases not matched to a gene: 11. The CDR3 runs 15 residues. CDR1 MNHEY and CDR2 SVGAGI come from the germline V gene. CDR3 residues: CASRISGGEYQPQHF. In DNA form, the CDR3 reads TGTGCCAGCAGGATCTCAGGGGGCGAGTACCAGCCCCAGCATTTT.

The CDR3 nucleotides are TGTGCCAGCAACTCCAGGGGGCCTCAGCCCCAGCATTTT. Its translation: CASNSRGPQPQHF. J is TRBJ1-5 and V is TRBV6-5; TRBD1 agrees at 8 bases. J was trimmed by 6 bases and V by 7 bases; bases with no gene match: 5. Germline V gene data show CDR1 as MNHEY and CDR2 as SVGAGI. This CDR3 has 13 amino acids.

This clone was detected a few times. The gene calls are TRBV2 and TRBJ1-4; possibly TRBD1 for D (6 bases). From germline, CDR1 is SNHLY and CDR2 FYNNEI. V lost 6 bases and J 8 bases, leaving 16 bases between the germline ends. This CDR3 spans 14 amino acids. The CDR3 nucleotides are TGTGCCAGCAGATTACAGGGTCGGAGGGAAAAACTGTTTTTT. Protein: CASRLQGRREKLFF.

The chain has TRBV30 and TRBJ2-6, with 7 positions matching TRBD1. The CDR3 contains 17 residues. CDR1 is GTSNPN, CDR2 SVGIG, per germline (reference sequence). J gave up 0 bases and V 1 base, and 6 bases lay outside the gene matches. In DNA, the CDR3 is TGTGCCTGGAGTGCCGGGACAGTGCTCTCTGGGGCCAACGTCCTGACTTTC. It encodes CAWSAGTVLSGANVLTF. Full variable domain (missing parts from reference TRBV30 and TRBJ2-6): SQTIHQWPATLVQPVGSPLSLECTVEGTSNPNLYWYRQAAGRGLQLLFYSVGIGQISSEVPQNLSASRPQDRQFILSSKKLLLSDSGFYLCAWSAGTVLSGANVLTFGAGSRLTVL.

The V gene is TRBV6-2 or TRBV6-3, the J gene TRBJ2-1; tentatively, D is TRBD2 (5 bases). V was shortened by 1 base and J by 3 bases, with 13 bases between the two germline ends. The CDR3 contains 16 residues. CDR1 is MNHEY, CDR2 SVGEGT, per germline. CDR3 in DNA: TGTGCCAGCAGTTACTTTATTGAGGGCGGCTACAATGAGCAGTTCTTC. Its translation: CASSYFIEGGYNEQFF.

This clone is a singleton in its sample. The CDR3 sequence: CASSFTDYAGANVLTF. CDR3 DNA: TGTGCCAGCAGCTTCACCGATTACGCGGGGGCCAACGTCCTGACTTTC. J is TRBJ2-6 and V is TRBV9, with D unclear. Looked up from germline, CDR1 is SGDLS and CDR2 is YYNGEE. The V end was cut by 4 bases, the J end by 4 bases, with 15 bases between. The CDR3 consists of 16 residues.

V and J are TRBV5-5 and TRBJ1-1, with a possible D match to TRBD1 (6 bases). Trimming took off 3 bases at V and 4 bases at J, with 10 bases between the two ends. The CDR3 is made up of 13 amino acids. Germline CDR1 SGHKS, CDR2 YYEKEE (reference sequence). The CDR3 DNA is TGTGCCAGCAGCTGGACAGACGGCACTGAAGCTTTCTTT. Amino acid sequence: CASSWTDGTEAFF.

This chain connects TRBV27 to TRBJ1-1; no definite D call. This CDR3 spans 13 amino acids. Germline loops: CDR1 MNHEY, CDR2 SMNVEV (reference sequence). V lost 4 bases to trimming and J lost 1 base, with 7 bases between them. The CDR3 DNA reads TGTGCCAGCAGTTGGGCGACGAACACTGAAGCTTTCTTT. This encodes CASSWATNTEAFF.

The chain is built from TRBV10-1 and TRBJ2-5; 9 bases map to TRBD2. There are 15 residues in the CDR3. Germline V gene lookup returns CDR1 WNHNN and CDR2 SYGVQD (reference sequence). The junction had 4 bases not matched to a gene; V was cut back by 3 bases and J by 2 bases. The CDR3: CASSEAGGFQETQYF. CDR3 bases: TGCGCCAGCAGTGAAGCGGGGGGCTTTCAAGAGACCCAGTACTTC.

The V call is TRBV15, the J call TRBJ2-3; D not certain. Germline CDR1 is LNHNV and CDR2 is YYDKDF (reference sequence). CDR3 length equals 19 residues. The V gene lost 0 bases and the J gene lost 1 base, with 20 bases spanning the gap. The CDR3: CATSRDQQQTFSGTDTQYF. The CDR3 bases are TGTGCCACCAGCAGAGATCAACAGCAAACCTTCTCGGGCACAGATACGCAGTATTTT.

The gene calls are TRBV30 and TRBJ1-2; D unclear. The CDR3 consists of 13 residues. Looked up from germline, CDR1 is GTSNPN and CDR2 is SVGIG (reference sequence). V lost 2 bases, J lost 4 bases, and 11 bases lay in between. The DNA of the CDR3 is TGTGCCTGGAGTCCTGCAGGCTCCTATGGCTACACCTTC. This codes for CAWSPAGSYGYTF.

The rearrangement links TRBV4-1 to TRBJ2-3; TRBD2 agrees at 9 bases. Trimming cost V 0 bases and J 2 bases; bases outside gene matches: 12. The CDR3 sequence is 19 residues long. Germline CDR1 MGHRA, CDR2 YSYEKL. CDR3 coding DNA: TGCGCCAGCAGCCAAGAGGGCGATAGCGGGGGATTCCTCACAGATACGCAGTATTTT. Amino acid sequence: CASSQEGDSGGFLTDTQYF.

The V and J genes are TRBV19 and TRBJ1-3; D not resolved. V shed 3 bases and J shed 2 bases, with 11 bases lying between them. CDR1 and CDR2 (germline): LNHDA, SQIVND (reference sequence). The CDR3 runs to 15 residues. CDR3 amino acids: CASSIGVMTGNTIYF. The CDR3 coding sequence is TGTGCCAGTAGTATCGGGGTAATGACTGGAAACACCATATATTTT.

This rearrangement joins TRBV20-1 to TRBJ1-1; the D is unclear. CDR1 is DFQATT, CDR2 SNEGSKA, per germline (reference sequence). The CDR3 loop spans 15 amino acids. Trimming removed 3 bases from V and 2 bases from J, with 16 bases in between. The CDR3 sequence: CSASWAEQANTEAFF. The CDR3 nucleotides are TGCAGTGCTAGTTGGGCAGAACAAGCAAACACTGAAGCTTTCTTT.

V usage is TRBV7-7 and J usage is TRBJ2-6; no firm D call. This CDR3 has 15 residues. Per germline, CDR1 SSHAT and CDR2 FNYEAQ (reference sequence). The germline V and J ends were trimmed by 5 bases and 1 base, with 9 bases remaining between them. The CDR3: CASSDARSGANVLTF. In nucleotides, the CDR3 is TGTGCCAGCAGCGACGCCAGGTCTGGGGCCAACGTCCTGACTTTC.

The V gene is TRBV3-1 (or the pseudogene TRBV3-2), the J gene TRBJ1-1; D is uncertain. Between the trimmed V and J ends, which lost 6 bases and 9 bases, there was a span of 17 bases. The CDR3 is made up of 13 amino acids. Germline CDR1 reads LGHDT; CDR2 reads YNNKEL (reference sequence). The CDR3 DNA follows: TGTGCCAGCAGTTTCGACACCCCGCCGCAAGCTTTCTTT. Translating gives CASSFDTPPQAFF.

The chain has TRBV6-6 and TRBJ1-4, with D possibly being TRBD1 (6 bases). Trimming shortened V by 6 bases and J by 8 bases, and 25 bases separated the two germline ends. The germline V gene encodes CDR1 MNHNY and CDR2 SVGAGI (reference sequence). This CDR3 comprises 17 residues. CDR3 in amino acids: CASSRTLRQAEEEKLFF. The CDR3 bases are TGTGCCAGCAGCCGAACCTTACGACAGGCAGAGGAGGAAAAACTGTTTTTT.

This clone was counted a single time. The J gene is TRBJ2-3, the V gene TRBV10-2; 9 bases agree with TRBD1. The CDR3 spans 13 residues. Unmatched junction bases numbered 0, after V lost 4 bases and J lost 4 bases. Germline CDR1 WSHSY, CDR2 SAAADI. In nucleotides, the CDR3 is TGCGCCAGCAGTGGACAGGGGGCAGATACGCAGTATTTT. This encodes CASSGQGADTQYF.

In this sample, this clone turned up a few times. The V call is TRBV6-2 or TRBV6-3, the J call TRBJ1-5; 8 bases are shared with TRBD1. Per the germline V gene, CDR1 is MNHEY and CDR2 is SVGEGT. V dropped 5 bases and J dropped 6; count of bases not matched to a gene: 9. The CDR3 extends over 15 amino acids. DNA of the CDR3: TGTGCCAGCAGTGAGAGAGACAGGGGCCGTCAGCCCCAGCATTTT. Its translation is CASSERDRGRQPQHF.